This T cell receptor (beta chain) was documented in a study of shared clonotypes between healthy human individuals. Concerning this clone itself: Its cognate antigen is unknown.

The assay was immunoSEQ multiplex PCR, and TCRdb's table has in-frame clones only and misses some. The repertoire holds 2 million to 2.5 million clones, with about 90% as singletons. Trimming shortened V by 4 bases and J by 0 bases, and 0 bases separated the two germline ends. CDR3 length: 11 residues. Looked up from germline, CDR1 is SEHNR and CDR2 is FQNEAQ (reference sequence). Overall study results and limits: An anticipated effect of sequencing depth on clonotype sharing among donors was recognized.

What was sequenced was naive CD4+ T cells from PBMCs. This sample's subset: CD45RA+ positively selected. This receptor was identified in a young man in good health. Some clones in this sample may be carry-over from other donors' samples. The chain uses TRBV7-9 and TRBJ2-5, with D hard to call. CDR3 in amino acids: CASSYQETQYF. CDR3 DNA: TGTGCCAGCAGCTACCAAGAGACCCAGTACTTC.